The present T cell receptor (beta chain) was sequenced within a study of blood T cells in healthy people across ages. To note about this clonotype: Mismatch with germline at one junction end may stem from a read error.

Germline-derived CDR1 and CDR2 are SQVTM and ANQGSEA. CDR3 length: 15 residues. The extraction recovered at least 5.5 micrograms of total RNA per sample. Through a sample-barcoded 5' primer and a J-beta primer mix, a second PCR was run for roughly 6 to 12 cycles. A single record per CDR3 protein comes from TCRdb applying MiXCR to the 5' RACE reads. The sample has approximately 1.5 million distinct CDR3 sequences; roughly 30% are singletons. The chain uses TRBV29-1 and TRBJ2-1; 9 bases align to TRBD2. The sequence was collected from a woman aged 30 to 39 in good health. Sequences were obtained from blood. The CDR3 sequence is CSVEDIIAGVNGQFF. Here the CDR3 DNA reads TGCAGCGTTGAAGACATAATAGCGGGAGTCAATGGGCAGTTCTTC.